Listed below are T cell receptor beta chains from one sample, sequenced in a study of T cells in Graves' hyperthyroidism and ophthalmopathy. Each CDR3 protein is one row after TCRdb ran MiXCR on the multiplex PCR reads. The table has hundreds of thousands of distinct CDR3 sequences, 15% to 17% seen once. Sequenced: blood. These receptors originate from a woman between 18 and 29 years old with Graves' hyperthyroidism. The CDR3 runs from the conserved cysteine through the conserved F or W. The order of the fields is J gene, V gene, CDR3 protein.

j_call: TRBJ1-4; v_call: TRBV19; cdr3_aa: CASSQQGTNEKLFF
j_call: TRBJ1-2; v_call: TRBV20-1; cdr3_aa: CSAGDGRAGYTF
j_call: TRBJ1-1; v_call: TRBV6-5; cdr3_aa: CASSYGKNTEAFF
j_call: TRBJ1-2; v_call: TRBV6-1; cdr3_aa: CASSSAGVYGYTF
j_call: TRBJ2-5; v_call: TRBV28; cdr3_aa: CASSSSRDRGEETQYF
j_call: TRBJ2-3; v_call: TRBV4-2; cdr3_aa: CASSQDRGAGADTQYF
j_call: TRBJ2-3; v_call: TRBV12-3/TRBV12-4; cdr3_aa: CASSLVASGDTQYF
j_call: TRBJ2-1; v_call: TRBV20-1; cdr3_aa: CSARERSDSYNEQFF
j_call: TRBJ2-1; v_call: TRBV7-3; cdr3_aa: CASRSDGGNEQFF
j_call: TRBJ2-7; v_call: TRBV19; cdr3_aa: CASKGKVRGEQYF
j_call: TRBJ2-1; v_call: TRBV5-1; cdr3_aa: CASSLGTGGDEQFF
j_call: TRBJ2-7; v_call: TRBV7-6; cdr3_aa: CASSSNILGVHEQYF
j_call: TRBJ1-4; v_call: TRBV20-1; cdr3_aa: CSARVFTGYNEKLFF
j_call: TRBJ1-1; v_call: TRBV20-1; cdr3_aa: CSARSPRDRGRTEAFF
j_call: TRBJ1-2; v_call: TRBV2; cdr3_aa: CASDRGANYGYTF
j_call: TRBJ2-7; v_call: TRBV6-1; cdr3_aa: CASRIGIGLSYEQYF
j_call: TRBJ2-3; v_call: TRBV20-1; cdr3_aa: CSALGGSGGSTDTQYF
j_call: TRBJ2-3; v_call: TRBV20-1; cdr3_aa: CSARPPGLGADTQYF
j_call: TRBJ2-1; v_call: TRBV20-1; cdr3_aa: CSAREGLVGEQFF
j_call: TRBJ2-1; v_call: TRBV27; cdr3_aa: CTSSFPPGGRGMYNEQFF
j_call: TRBJ2-3; v_call: TRBV20-1; cdr3_aa: CSARGGGTSGRSTDTQYF
j_call: TRBJ2-7; v_call: TRBV6-1; cdr3_aa: CASTRPRGYEQYF
j_call: TRBJ1-5; v_call: TRBV28; cdr3_aa: CASSGRGRSNQPQHF
j_call: TRBJ1-6; v_call: TRBV6-1; cdr3_aa: CASSDGQGDHLHF